The sequence of this TCR beta chain was determined in a study of blood T cell repertoires in COVID-19. Turning to the study itself: The study drew acute and convalescent COVID-19 samples from the United States, Italy and Spain. T cells, B-cell-depleted T cells, or PBMCs provided the cDNA or gDNA that served as material.

Original data processing: Amplification of reference gene primers was used by the study to estimate nucleated cell counts. Sequencing used immunoSEQ multiplex PCR; TCRdb keeps in-frame clones, though not all of them. V, J and clone size are those of that table, while D and trimming were read from the DNA. The sample consists of around 50,000 clones, about 90% of them appearing once. The CDR3 is 16 amino acids. Germline CDR1 is SEHNR and CDR2 is FQNEAQ (reference sequence). V lost 6 bases to trimming and J lost 6 bases; unmatched junction nucleotides: 11. The sequence came from a human donor in a cohort sampled during active COVID-19. The sequenced material came from peripheral blood. This chain joins TRBV7-9 and TRBJ2-1; 10 bases agree with TRBD2. The CDR3 protein is CASSQGIAGGRNEQFF. The CDR3 nucleotides are TGTGCCAGCAGTCAGGGTATAGCGGGAGGTCGCAATGAGCAGTTCTTC.